What follows is one T cell receptor (beta chain) and its context. Its target antigen remains unknown. No much larger clone exists at a distance of one base, and base qualities are not known. The data were obtained in a study of T cells in Graves' hyperthyroidism and ophthalmopathy (dated by TCRdb to between 2017 and 2020). General notes on the study: TCR V-J signatures able to tell the groups apart were searched for in a discovery cohort of some 100 patients, of whom 43 had Graves' ophthalmopathy and 57 had stable Graves' hyperthyroidism. Prospective prediction of ophthalmopathy was tested in an independent validation cohort of 18 to 20 hyperthyroidism patients and 17 patients who later progressed to ophthalmopathy. For training and testing, the 95 to 100 patients in the discovery cohort were randomly divided in a 7:3 ratio. In roughly six Graves' hyperthyroidism patients, the study also compared T-cell repertoires from thyroid tissue with T-cell repertoires from blood. After sampling, hyperthyroidism patients received methimazole starting at 30 mg daily, and ophthalmopathy patients received high-dose intravenous methylprednisolone. According to the paper, TCR Vbeta CDR3 sequencing was carried out on 135 peripheral blood samples, which came from about 45 ophthalmopathy, under 80 hyperthyroidism and roughly 17 progressor patients.

Stable Graves' hyperthyroidism was defined as no progression to ophthalmopathy during 18 months of follow-up. Hyperthyroidism patients were aged 18 to 65 years and newly diagnosed, with disease duration of less than 2 months. Exclusion was applied to patients with uncontrolled infections, other autoimmune diseases, pregnancy or lactation. Diagnoses relied on clinical symptoms, serum thyroxine and TRAb, thyroid ultrasound and orbital computed tomography. Trizol reagent was used to extract total RNA, and RNA quality was then checked on an Agilent 2100 Bioanalyzer. The TCR beta CDR3 regions were amplified from RNA transcripts. A first-round RT-PCR of the TCR CDR3 used the HTBI primer set with the Qiagen OneStep RT-PCR kit. The libraries were constructed in a second round of multiplex PCR and then size-selected and purified. The libraries were sequenced on an Illumina HiSeq2000 using paired-end 100 bp reads. Concerning the study's data processing: SOAPnuke was used to process the raw data, throwing out any read that contained adapters or uncalled bases, had a mean Phred below 15, or lacked an exact constant-primer or identifier match. COPE v1.2.5 was used to merge high-quality paired reads, and clonotypes were defined as unique nucleotide sequences. Clonotypes were aligned to IMGT TRBV, TRBD and TRBJ reference segments using MiTCR v1.1. Only V-J combinations with frequency above 0.0001, covering roughly 99% of repertoires, were analysed. The TCS score was defined as the ratio of F50 (clonal expansion) to E x V (chaos), calculated using BLOSUM62-based TCRdist between CDR3 peptides within each V-J. Welch's t-statistics and random forest reduced several hundred V-J features to roughly 13, which were used in a naive Bayes classifier (R e1071). TCRdb cleaned the public reads at Q25 with fastp, built clones with MiXCR and kept in-frame beta chains. CDR3 protein sequences are deduplicated, and each keeps its most common genes and DNA. The V and J calls reflect TCRdb's pipeline rather than the authors' work. The sample table records a few hundred thousand distinct CDR3 sequences; around 45% of these occur just once. The top ten clones comprise nearly 8.5% of the sample.

The investigation overall reported the following: Sample size was not statistically predetermined, and blinding of investigators to group allocation was not performed. Most expanded thyroid clonotypes (frequency above 0.001) were also detected in blood, suggesting blood repertoires may reflect thyroid immune responses. In cross-validation, a model built on a 13 V-J signature told ophthalmopathy apart from stable hyperthyroidism with over 85% sensitivity and roughly 83% specificity, and in testing the same model reached 80%/75%. In validation, the model predicted progression to ophthalmopathy a median of 6.5 months before onset, with approximately 68% sensitivity and around 76% specificity.

Taken from the germline V gene, the CDR1 and CDR2 loops are SNHLY and FYNNEI. V is pared back by 8 bases and J by 9 bases, with 20 bases lying between the germline termini. The CDR3 contains 13 residues, cysteine and phenylalanine counted. Solely the CDR3 DNA is kept, with 39 bases framed from the first base. Material for sequencing was peripheral blood or thyroid tissue (not recorded which). The sequence links TRBV2 to TRBJ2-7; perhaps TRBD2 is the D gene, with 6 bases matching. This TCR came from a woman aged 18 to 35 with Graves' hyperthyroidism. Donor details come from another sample of the same person, matched by shared clones. CDR3 protein: CASFSRDSLSQYF. The nucleotides read TGTGCCAGCTTTTCCCGGGACTCTCTTTCGCAGTACTTC. This CDR3, with the reference TRBV2 and TRBJ2-7 proteins standing in past its ends, gives the full variable domain EPEVTQTPSHQVTQMGQEVILRCVPISNHLYFYWYRQILGQKVEFLVSFYNNEISEKSEIFDDQFSVERPDGSNFTLKIRSTKLEDSAMYFCASFSRDSLSQYFGPGTRLTVT.